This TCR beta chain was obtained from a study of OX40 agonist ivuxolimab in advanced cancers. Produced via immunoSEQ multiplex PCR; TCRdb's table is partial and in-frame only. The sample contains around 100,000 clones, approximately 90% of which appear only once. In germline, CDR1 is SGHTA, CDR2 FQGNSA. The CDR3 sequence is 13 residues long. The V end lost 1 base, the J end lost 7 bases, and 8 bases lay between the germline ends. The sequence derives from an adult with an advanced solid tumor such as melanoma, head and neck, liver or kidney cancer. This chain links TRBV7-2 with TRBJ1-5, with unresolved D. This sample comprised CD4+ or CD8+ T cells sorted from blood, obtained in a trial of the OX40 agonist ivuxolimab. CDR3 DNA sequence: TGTGCCAGCAGCTTAGTAGGGTTCCAGCCCCAGCATTTT. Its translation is CASSLVGFQPQHF.